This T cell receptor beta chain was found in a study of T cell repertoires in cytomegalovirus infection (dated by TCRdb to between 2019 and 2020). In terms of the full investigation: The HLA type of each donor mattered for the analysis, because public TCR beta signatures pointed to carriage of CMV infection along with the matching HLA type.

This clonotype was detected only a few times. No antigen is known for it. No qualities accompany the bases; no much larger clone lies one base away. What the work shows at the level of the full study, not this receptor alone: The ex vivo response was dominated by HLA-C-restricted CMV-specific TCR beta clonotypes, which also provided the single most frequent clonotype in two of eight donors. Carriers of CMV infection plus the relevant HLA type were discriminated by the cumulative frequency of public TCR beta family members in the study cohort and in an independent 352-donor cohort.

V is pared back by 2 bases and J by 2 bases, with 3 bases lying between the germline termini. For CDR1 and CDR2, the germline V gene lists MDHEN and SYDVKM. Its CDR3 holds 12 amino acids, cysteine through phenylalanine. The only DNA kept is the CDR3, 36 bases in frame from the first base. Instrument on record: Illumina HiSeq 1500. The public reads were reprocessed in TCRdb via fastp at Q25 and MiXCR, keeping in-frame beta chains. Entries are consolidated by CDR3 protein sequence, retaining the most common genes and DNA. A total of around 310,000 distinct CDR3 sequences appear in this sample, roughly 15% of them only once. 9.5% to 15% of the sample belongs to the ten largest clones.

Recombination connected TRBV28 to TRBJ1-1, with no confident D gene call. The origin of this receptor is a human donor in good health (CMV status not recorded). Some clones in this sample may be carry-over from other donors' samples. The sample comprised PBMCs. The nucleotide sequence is TGTGCCAGCAGTTTAATAAACACTGAAGCTTTCTTT. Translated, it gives CASSLINTEAFF.